Listed here are 31 T cell receptor beta chains from one sample, sequenced in a study of blood T cell repertoires in COVID-19. TCRdb keeps only in-frame clones here, not all; method: immunoSEQ multiplex PCR. Of about 180,000 clones listed, around 79% are singletons. Material for sequencing was peripheral blood. These receptors came from a woman in her 70s with acute or convalescent COVID-19.

This chain uses TRBV18 with TRBJ1-3, with D possibly being TRBD1 (6 bases). This CDR3 has 15 amino acids. Trimming took 6 bases from V and 0 from J, leaving 12 bases between them. Germline V gives CDR1 KGHSH, CDR2 LQKENI. CDR3 protein: CASSSGQSSGNTIYF. The CDR3 nucleotides read TGTGCCAGCTCGTCTGGACAGAGCTCTGGAAACACCATATATTTT.

This sequence joins TRBV5-4 and TRBJ2-1; possible D gene TRBD2, 6 bases. CDR3 size: 15 residues. Per germline, CDR1 SGHNT and CDR2 YYREEE (reference sequence). Trimming stripped 0 bases from V and 1 base from J, with 8 bases between. CDR3 loop: CASSLAAGSYNEQFF. The CDR3 bases are TGTGCCAGCAGCTTGGCAGCGGGTTCCTACAATGAGCAGTTCTTC. Filled out from reference TRBV5-4 and TRBJ2-1, the complete variable domain reads ETGVTQSPTHLIKTRGQQVTLRCSSQSGHNTVSWYQQALGQGPQFIFQYYREEENGRGNFPPRFSGLQFPNYSSELNVNALELDDSALYLCASSLAAGSYNEQFFGPGTRLTVL.

This clone has only one observation. The rearrangement joins TRBV7-3 to TRBJ2-1; TRBD1 might be the D (7 bases). V lost 5 bases, J lost 1 base, and 15 bases lay in between. The germline gives CDR1 SGHTA, CDR2 FQGTGA. This CDR3 is built from 16 residues. Here the CDR3 reads CASSRKEGASYNEQFF. CDR3 nucleotide sequence: TGTGCCAGCAGCCGAAAGGAGGGGGCGTCCTACAATGAGCAGTTCTTC.

In DNA, the CDR3 is TGTGCCAGCAGCAGTCAGGGGGTGACCCAGTACTTC. Its protein is CASSSQGVTQYF. This chain uses TRBV25-1 with TRBJ2-5; the match to TRBD1 covers 7 bases. J lost 7 bases, V lost 6 bases, and 5 bases had no gene match. From germline, CDR1 is MGHDK and CDR2 SYGVNS. This CDR3 has 12 residues.

This clone was picked up a small number of times. The gene calls are TRBV7-9 and TRBJ2-5; 8 nucleotides match TRBD1. Germline values: CDR1 SEHNR, CDR2 FQNEAQ (reference sequence). The CDR3 length is 15 residues. With 3 bases clipped from V and 5 bases from J, the junction kept 8 bases outside the gene matches. CDR3 nucleotide sequence: TGTGCCAGCAGCTTTCAATCAGGGGGCCCGGAGACCCAGTACTTC. Protein sequence: CASSFQSGGPETQYF.

CDR3 nucleotide sequence: TGTGCCAGCAGCTCATCCTATTCACCGGGACAGGGGAATACCGGGGAGCTGTTTTTT. Its translation is CASSSSYSPGQGNTGELFF. This rearrangement joins TRBV7-7 to TRBJ2-2; 10 bases line up with TRBD1. The CDR3 covers 19 residues. V dropped 4 bases and J dropped 5; count of bases not matched to a gene: 16. CDR1 and CDR2 (germline): SSHAT, FNYEAQ (reference sequence).

The V call is TRBV19, the J call TRBJ2-1; TRBD2 agrees at 8 bases. V dropped 3 bases and J dropped 9; count of bases not matched to a gene: 4. This CDR3 has 13 residues. Germline V CDR1 and CDR2: LNHDA, SQIVND (reference sequence). CDR3 bases: TGTGCCAGTAGTATCACTAGCGGTATTGAGCAGTTCTTC. It specifies CASSITSGIEQFF.

This clone was found once. J is TRBJ2-7 and V is TRBV5-5, with 9 nucleotides matching TRBD2. CDR3 size: 19 residues. Unmatched junction bases numbered 15, after V lost 2 bases and J lost 0 bases. Germline V lookup: CDR1 SGHKS, CDR2 YYEKEE (reference sequence). The CDR3 is CASSFREYQASGISYEQYF. CDR3 in DNA: TGTGCCAGCAGCTTCAGGGAATATCAGGCTAGCGGGATCTCCTACGAGCAGTACTTC.

The V call is TRBV4-1, the J call TRBJ1-4; the match to TRBD1 covers 7 bases. V lost 2 bases to trimming and J lost 8 bases; unmatched junction nucleotides: 11. The CDR3 loop spans 16 amino acids. Germline V gene sequence: CDR1 MGHRA, CDR2 YSYEKL. CDR3 protein: CASSQRQIRGREKLFF. The CDR3 bases are TGCGCCAGCAGCCAAAGGCAAATAAGGGGGCGAGAAAAACTGTTTTTT.

This clone has a handful of counts. This rearrangement joins TRBV5-1 to TRBJ2-7, with D perhaps TRBD1 (6 bases). Germline V gene data show CDR1 as SGHRS and CDR2 as YFSETQ. Trimming shortened V by 2 bases and J by 0 bases, and 15 bases separated the two germline ends. The CDR3 extends over 16 amino acids. CDR3 region: CASSFESGAPSYEQYF. CDR3 nucleotide sequence: TGCGCCAGCAGCTTCGAGTCAGGGGCCCCCTCCTACGAGCAGTACTTC.

The gene calls are TRBV18 and TRBJ2-7; maybe TRBD2 (6 bases). Trimming removed 3 bases at V and 1 base at J, with 10 bases between. Looked up from germline, CDR1 is KGHSH and CDR2 is LQKENI. The CDR3 is made up of 14 amino acids. DNA for the CDR3: TGTGCCAGCTCACCTCCGGGACTTTCCTACGAGCAGTACTTC. It translates to CASSPPGLSYEQYF.

This clone occurred a few times. The rearrangement uses TRBV18 and TRBJ1-3; D ambiguous. CDR3 length equals 17 residues. Germline V CDR1 and CDR2: KGHSH, LQKENI. With 6 bases removed from V and 0 bases from J, the gap between germline ends came to 18 bases. In DNA form, the CDR3 reads TGTGCCAGCTCGCAATCGGAGTCGAGAGTCTCTGGAAACACCATATATTTT. This translates into CASSQSESRVSGNTIYF. Combining the CDR3 with reference TRBV18 and TRBJ1-3 gives the whole variable domain NAGVMQNPRHLVRRRGQEARLRCSPMKGHSHVYWYRQLPEEGLKFMVYLQKENIIDESGMPKERFSAEFPKEGPSILRIQQVVRGDSAAYFCASSQSESRVSGNTIYFGEGSWLTVV.

The chain employs TRBV24-1 and TRBJ1-2; TRBD1 agrees at 7 bases. CDR1 and CDR2 from the germline V gene are KGHDR and SFDVKD. The CDR3 spans 15 residues. Losses at the gene ends were 2 bases for V and 6 bases for J; bases not matched to a gene: 8. CDR3 amino acids: CATSDSPGQIDGYTF. CDR3 nucleotide sequence: TGTGCCACCAGTGATTCCCCGGGACAGATAGATGGCTACACCTTC.

The V and J genes are TRBV4-2 and TRBJ2-3, with D perhaps matching TRBD1 (6 bases). The V end was cut by 0 bases, the J end by 3 bases, with 13 bases between. This CDR3 region has 16 residues. CDR1 LGHNA and CDR2 YNFKEQ come from the germline V gene. CDR3 in DNA: TGTGCCAGCAGCCAAGATCTGGGGACAAGGACAGATACGCAGTATTTT. This translates into CASSQDLGTRTDTQYF.

This chain links TRBV4-1 with TRBJ2-3; weak D call: TRBD2 (5 bases). Germline assignment: CDR1 MGHRA and CDR2 YSYEKL. V lost 0 bases and J 5 bases, leaving 18 bases between the germline ends. This CDR3 has 17 amino acids. CDR3 bases: TGCGCCAGCAGCCAAGATTTCGGTGCCGACTACGGAGATACGCAGTATTTT. Translated: CASSQDFGADYGDTQYF.

Of note for this clone: Other DNA sequences within the sample encode an identical CDR3. This chain joins TRBV18 and TRBJ1-5; D possibly corresponds to TRBD1 (5 bases). This CDR3 spans 14 amino acids. V lost 6 bases and J lost 4, with 13 bases in between. Germline V gene data show CDR1 as KGHSH and CDR2 as LQKENI. As DNA, the CDR3 is TGTGCCAGCTCCCAGGGTGCGGGAAATCAGCCCCAGCATTTT. This codes for CASSQGAGNQPQHF.

This clone turned up a few times. The CDR3 DNA is TGTGCCACCAGCGAGCAGCGGGGGACGAACACCGGGGAGCTGTTTTTT. Its protein product is CATSEQRGTNTGELFF. The V and J genes are TRBV15 and TRBJ2-2; TRBD2 aligns across 8 bases. Germline-derived CDR1 and CDR2 are LNHNV and YYDKDF (reference sequence). V lost 5 bases, J lost 0 bases, and 5 bases stayed unmatched. This CDR3 spans 16 amino acids.

The table lists this clone with a count of one. J is TRBJ2-5 and V is TRBV5-1; D gene unclear. The V and J ends lost 1 base and 4 bases respectively, with 5 bases between them. The CDR3 sequence is 12 residues long. The germline gives CDR1 SGHRS, CDR2 YFSETQ. CDR3 residues: CASSLSRETQYF. DNA of the CDR3: TGCGCCAGCAGCTTGTCCAGAGAGACCCAGTACTTC.

The chain carries TRBV28 and TRBJ2-1; 12 bases match TRBD2. The V and J ends lost 4 bases and 9 bases, in that order; junction bases with no gene match: 10. CDR1 is MDHEN, CDR2 SYDVKM, per germline. This CDR3 spans 16 amino acids. In DNA, the CDR3 is TGTGCCAGCAGTTCTTGGACTAGCGGGACCTGGGGTGAGCAGTTCTTC. Its protein is CASSSWTSGTWGEQFF.

The J gene is TRBJ2-7, the V gene TRBV5-1; weak D call: TRBD2 (5 bases). Per germline, CDR1 SGHRS and CDR2 YFSETQ. The CDR3 is 14 residues long. V lost 0 bases and J lost 1, with 8 bases in between. The CDR3 loop reads CASSLVGKSYEQYF. Here the CDR3 DNA reads TGCGCCAGCAGCTTGGTCGGGAAATCCTACGAGCAGTACTTC.

V gene TRBV7-2 combines with J gene TRBJ2-3; D remains unclear. CDR1 and CDR2 from the germline V gene are SGHTA and FQGNSA. The V and J ends lost 4 bases and 4 bases respectively, with 6 bases between them. The CDR3 length is 12 residues. The CDR3 spells CASSSLADTQYF. As DNA, the CDR3 is TGTGCCAGCAGCTCTTTAGCAGATACGCAGTATTTT.

In this sample, this clone turned up a few times. V is TRBV12-3 or TRBV12-4 and J is TRBJ1-2, with a tentative D call TRBD1 (5 bases). V was shortened by 7 bases and J by 4 bases, with 13 bases between the two germline ends. CDR3 length equals 13 residues. CDR3 sequence reads: CASTLGQGYGYTF. CDR3 coding DNA: TGTGCCAGCACCCTCGGACAAGGCTATGGCTACACCTTC.

The chain combines TRBV3-1 (or the pseudogene TRBV3-2) with TRBJ2-2; TRBD2 agrees at 8 bases. The CDR3 is 16 amino acids. In germline, CDR1 is LGHDT, CDR2 YNNKEL (reference sequence). Trimming at V came to 1 base and at J to 7 bases, leaving 8 bases not matched to a gene. The CDR3 DNA reads as TGTGCCAGCAGCCAAGGCTCCGGGAGGGCCGTCGGGGAGCTGTTTTTT. It is translated as CASSQGSGRAVGELFF.

The rearrangement links TRBV10-1 to TRBJ2-1; TRBD2 aligns across 14 bases. The CDR3 is made up of 18 amino acids. Per germline, CDR1 WNHNN and CDR2 SYGVQD (reference sequence). V lost 3 bases and J lost 3; bases outside the gene matches: 7. The CDR3 loop is CASSDPGLAGEVYNEQFF. CDR3 coding DNA: TGCGCCAGCAGTGACCCGGGACTAGCGGGAGAGGTCTACAATGAGCAGTTCTTC.

The table lists this clone with a few counts. The chain recombines TRBV7-2 with TRBJ1-6; a possible D gene is TRBD1 (6 bases). Germline CDR1 and CDR2: SGHTA and FQGNSA. V lost 3 bases and J 6 bases, leaving 15 bases between the germline ends. The CDR3 spans 16 residues. The CDR3 DNA reads TGTGCCAGCAGCTTCCACAGGGACCCTAGTAATTCACCCCTCCACTTT. The encoded protein is CASSFHRDPSNSPLHF.

The chain links TRBV7-9 to TRBJ2-2; no firm D call. The CDR3 sequence is 14 residues long. The ends were cut back, 0 bases at V and 3 bases at J, with 5 bases in the middle. Per the germline V gene, CDR1 is SEHNR and CDR2 is FQNEAQ (reference sequence). Written as DNA, the CDR3 is TGTGCCAGCAGCTTAGCATCGGACACCGGGGAGCTGTTTTTT. Translated, it gives CASSLASDTGELFF.

This sequence joins TRBV5-1 and TRBJ2-7; 7 nucleotides line up with TRBD1. The V segment lost 2 bases and the J segment 0 bases; nucleotides outside the gene matches: 11. CDR1 and CDR2 from the germline V gene are SGHRS and YFSETQ. This CDR3 is 17 amino acids long. Here the CDR3 reads CASSLTLTGASSYEQYF. The CDR3 coding sequence is TGCGCCAGCAGCTTAACCCTAACAGGGGCAAGCTCCTACGAGCAGTACTTC.

V usage is TRBV30 and J usage is TRBJ2-3; D remains ambiguous. Germline V CDR1 and CDR2: GTSNPN, SVGIG (reference sequence). Trimming removed 3 bases at V and 1 base at J, with 5 bases between. CDR3 length: 12 amino acids. The CDR3 loop reads CAWSSGTDTQYF. DNA for the CDR3: TGTGCCTGGAGCAGCGGCACAGATACGCAGTATTTT.

This clone was found many times. Within the sample, other DNA sequences also encode this same CDR3. The V call is TRBV5-1, the J call TRBJ2-7; D possibly corresponds to TRBD2 (6 bases). The CDR3 has 15 amino acids. The germline V gene has CDR1 SGHRS and CDR2 YFSETQ. V gave up 0 bases and J gave up 0 bases, with 10 bases separating them. CDR3 loop: CASSLEGLISYEQYF. CDR3 coding DNA: TGCGCCAGCAGCTTGGAGGGACTGATCTCCTACGAGCAGTACTTC.

Only one count was recorded for this clone. The chain links TRBV10-1 to TRBJ2-1, with TRBD1 matching 8 bases. Trimming took 8 bases from V and 4 from J; bases not matched to a gene: 13. Germline CDR1 and CDR2: WNHNN and SYGVQD (reference sequence). This CDR3 spans 16 amino acids. CDR3: CASAETGATSYNEQFF. CDR3 bases: TGCGCCAGCGCTGAGACAGGGGCTACCTCTTACAATGAGCAGTTCTTC.

V gene TRBV6-1 combines with J gene TRBJ2-1; 8 nucleotides match TRBD2. Per the germline V gene, CDR1 is MNHNS and CDR2 is SASEGT. The CDR3 loop spans 15 amino acids. The trim removed 3 bases at V and 9 bases at J, leaving 10 bases unmatched. CDR3 loop: CASSETGLVSGEQFF. CDR3 sequence (DNA): TGTGCCAGCAGTGAGACGGGACTAGTTAGCGGTGAGCAGTTCTTC.